A selection of T cell receptor beta chains follows, all from one sample in a study of vaccination and CD4 T cells after COVID-19. For these receptors, no antigen is known. MiXCR, applied by TCRdb to the PCR reads, yields one record per CDR3 protein. The sample has approximately 2,300 distinct CDR3 sequences, 36% seen once; the top ten hold around 79%. Sample: CD4+ T cells from blood, cultured in vitro. The receptors derive from a human donor in good health. Both conserved end residues are part of each CDR3. D genes are given only for firm matches. Only part of the rows carry a size: once, few, many, or a class if the clone is expanded.

TRBJ1-5	NA	few	TRBV19	TGTGCCAGTACATCTAGCAATCAGCCCCAGCATTTT	CASTSSNQPQHF
TRBJ2-4	TRBD2	NA	TRBV2	TGTGCCAGCAGTGAAAGCGGGAGCGTATACATTCAGTACTTC	CASSESGSVYIQYF
TRBJ2-7	NA	NA	TRBV5-1	TGCGTCAGCAGCTTGGGTTCAAGCTCCTACGAGCAGTACTTC	CVSSLGSSSYEQYF
TRBJ1-1	NA	few	TRBV2	TGTGCCAGCAGGGGCGGGGTTTCGGGATACACTGAAGCTTTCTTT	CASRGGVSGYTEAFF
TRBJ1-6	TRBD1	NA	TRBV6-2/TRBV6-3	TGTGCCAGCAGTTTAGAAGACAGGGGGGATTCACCCCTCCACTTT	CASSLEDRGDSPLHF
TRBJ2-3	TRBD2	NA	TRBV12-5	TGTGCTAGTGGCAAGACTAGCGGGAGCGGGTCAGATACGCAGTATTTT	CASGKTSGSGSDTQYF
TRBJ2-5	TRBD2	NA	TRBV20-1	TGCAGTGCCTACACTCCAGCGGGGGGGCGAGAGACCCAGTACTTC	CSAYTPAGGRETQYF
TRBJ2-1	NA	few	TRBV7-3	TGTGCCAGCAGCTTAGAGGATGAGCAGTTCTTC	CASSLEDEQFF
TRBJ2-7	NA	few	TRBV19	TGTGCCAGTAGTATCGGTGGCAGTAAAAGCTACGAGCAGTACTTC	CASSIGGSKSYEQYF
TRBJ1-1	NA	once	TRBV12-3/TRBV12-4	TGTGCCAGCGGTGTACGGGGGAACACTGAAGCTTTCTTT	CASGVRGNTEAFF
TRBJ2-3	NA	NA	TRBV20-1	TGCAGTGCTAGCGCACCCCGCGGCCGCACAGATACGCAGTATTTT	CSASAPRGRTDTQYF
TRBJ1-1	NA	NA	TRBV6-1	TGTGCCAGCAGTGAAGCGAGGGTAAACACTGAAGCTTTCTTT	CASSEARVNTEAFF
TRBJ2-7	NA	NA	TRBV10-2	TGCGCCAGCAGTGCAGTTCACGAGCAGTACTTC	CASSAVHEQYF
TRBJ2-5	NA	few	TRBV6-1	TGTGCCAGCAGCGACAGCTTCCAAGAGACCCAGTACTTC	CASSDSFQETQYF
TRBJ2-7	NA	few	TRBV20-1	TGCAGTGCTAGAGAGGGGGCCTCTTCCTACGAGCAGTACTTC	CSAREGASSYEQYF
TRBJ1-1	NA	NA	TRBV12-3/TRBV12-4	TGTGCCAGCGCGCAATACACTGAAGCTTTCTTT	CASAQYTEAFF
TRBJ1-3	NA	NA	TRBV10-3	TGTGCCATCAGTGTACAGGGAGGAAACACCATATATTTT	CAISVQGGNTIYF
TRBJ2-5	NA	medium-sized	TRBV21-1	TGTGCCAGCAGGACGGTACTAGGGACACCACGTCGGGAGACCCAGTACTTC	CASRTVLGTPRRETQYF
TRBJ2-7	NA	NA	TRBV15	TGTGCCACCAGCAGAGTGAAGGCTGGGCTCTCCTACGAGCAGTACTTC	CATSRVKAGLSYEQYF
TRBJ1-2	NA	few	TRBV28	TGTGCCAGCAGGCCCACAGGGTCCTATGGCTACACCTTC	CASRPTGSYGYTF
TRBJ1-6	NA	NA	TRBV7-8	TGTGCCAGCAGCTCAGGCGGCGTCTATAATTCACCCCTCCACTTT	CASSSGGVYNSPLHF
TRBJ2-5	NA	few	TRBV7-9	TGTGCCAGCAGCTTAGCCGACTTAGTGAAGACCCAGTACTTC	CASSLADLVKTQYF
TRBJ1-5	NA	NA	TRBV6-1	TGTGCCAGCAGTAATCAGGGGTGGAATCAGCCCCAGCATTTT	CASSNQGWNQPQHF
TRBJ2-1	TRBD2	NA	TRBV7-3	TGTGCCAGCAGTACGGGGACTAGCGGGGGGGATGAGCAGTTCTTC	CASSTGTSGGDEQFF
TRBJ2-1	TRBD2	NA	TRBV6-1	TGTGCCAGCAGAAGCGGGGGGGCCCCCAAAGAGTTCTTC	CASRSGGAPKEFF
TRBJ2-5	NA	once	TRBV29-1	TGCAGCGCCGACCGGGGGGCGGGGGAGACCCAGTACTTC	CSADRGAGETQYF
TRBJ1-2	TRBD1	few	TRBV5-1	TGCGCCAGCAGCCCGCAGGGGGCAGGAGGTAACTATGGCTACACCTTC	CASSPQGAGGNYGYTF
TRBJ1-5	TRBD1	NA	TRBV6-1	TGTGCCAGCAGGGCCAGACAGGGTAGTCAGCCCCAGCATTTT	CASRARQGSQPQHF
TRBJ2-1	TRBD1	NA	TRBV18	TGTGCCAGCTCGTTGACAGGGTCCTACAATGAGCAGTTCTTC	CASSLTGSYNEQFF
TRBJ2-5	NA	few	TRBV15	TGTGCCACCAGCAGAGGACGCGGAGAGACCCAGTACTTC	CATSRGRGETQYF
TRBJ2-3	TRBD2	NA	TRBV7-2	TGTGCCAGCAGCTTAATGTCGGCGGGGGGGGCAGATACGCAGTATTTT	CASSLMSAGGADTQYF
TRBJ1-2	NA	few	TRBV27	TGTGCCAGCAGTTTGGTCGGGTCCCCAGGGGCCTATGGCTACACCTTC	CASSLVGSPGAYGYTF
TRBJ2-7	TRBD2	NA	TRBV4-3	TGCGCCAGCAGCCAACCTCATAGCGGGGGGGACGACGAGCAGTACTTC	CASSQPHSGGDDEQYF
TRBJ1-2	NA	few	TRBV19	TGTGCCAGTAGTAGAGACGGACAGTTCTATGGCTACACCTTC	CASSRDGQFYGYTF
TRBJ1-6	NA	NA	TRBV12-3/TRBV12-4	TGTGCCAGCACTCCTGGTCGAAATTCACCCCTCCACTTT	CASTPGRNSPLHF
TRBJ2-3	NA	few	TRBV19	TGTGCCAGTACTGGCGGTACAGATACGCAGTATTTT	CASTGGTDTQYF
TRBJ2-7	NA	NA	TRBV2	TGTGCCAGCAGTTTGGTGTCCGAGCAGTACTTC	CASSLVSEQYF
TRBJ2-3	NA	few	TRBV20-1	TGCAGTGCTAGAGATTTGCCCGGGAGCACGCAGTATTTT	CSARDLPGSTQYF
TRBJ1-5	TRBD1	few	TRBV2	TGTGCCAGCAGTGCTAGACAGGGTGAGGGCAATCAGCCCCAGCATTTT	CASSARQGEGNQPQHF
TRBJ2-1	TRBD2	few	TRBV27	TGTGCCAGCAGTTTTCAAGCAGCCCCGGGACTAGCGGGGGGGCCGGGCAATGAGCAGTTCTTC	CASSFQAAPGLAGGPGNEQFF
TRBJ1-2	TRBD1	few	TRBV10-3	TGTGCCGTCAAGGGCGGGACAGGGTATAAGGACTATGGCTACACCTTC	CAVKGGTGYKDYGYTF
TRBJ1-5	NA	NA	TRBV28	TGTGCCAGCAGTTTACTGACAGCTAATCAGCCCCAGCATTTT	CASSLLTANQPQHF
TRBJ2-7	NA	NA	TRBV6-1	TGTGCCAGCAGTGAGGGTTGGGGGGGGGCCTCCGAGCAGTACTTC	CASSEGWGGASEQYF
TRBJ1-2	NA	few	TRBV12-3/TRBV12-4	TGTGCCAGCAGTTTAGCCAGTTCACTGGGGGGCTACACCTTC	CASSLASSLGGYTF
TRBJ2-3	NA	few	TRBV24-1	TGTGCCACCGGCAGTAGCACAGATACGCAGTATTTT	CATGSSTDTQYF
TRBJ2-2	TRBD1	once	TRBV4-1	TGCGCCAGCAGCCAAACAGGACAGGCCGGGGAGCTGTTTTTT	CASSQTGQAGELFF
TRBJ2-5	TRBD2	NA	TRBV20-1	TGCAGTGCCACTCCCCCTAGCGGGGGAGTTCAGGAGACCCAGTACTTC	CSATPPSGGVQETQYF
TRBJ1-1	NA	NA	TRBV6-2/TRBV6-3	TGTGCCACCGGGAGAGGACAGCGTAACCTGAACACTGAAGCTTTCTTT	CATGRGQRNLNTEAFF
TRBJ1-3	NA	few	TRBV20-1	TGCAGTGCTAGTCACAGGGACAGAAACACCATATATTTT	CSASHRDRNTIYF
TRBJ1-5	TRBD1	NA	TRBV28	TGTGCCAGCAGCCGGACAGGGGTCGGTCGTCAGCCCCAGCATTTT	CASSRTGVGRQPQHF
TRBJ2-3	NA	few	TRBV7-6	TGTGCCAGCAGCTTCAGAACTAGCCTAGATACGCAGTATTTT	CASSFRTSLDTQYF
TRBJ2-3	NA	NA	TRBV7-7	TGTGCTAGCAGCTTAAGTCAGAGCACAGATACGCAGTATTTT	CASSLSQSTDTQYF
TRBJ2-1	TRBD2	NA	TRBV30	TGTGCCTGGAGGTTAGCGGGGGGGTACAACAATGAGCAGTTCTTC	CAWRLAGGYNNEQFF
TRBJ2-3	NA	few	TRBV7-8	TGTGCCAGCACCCTTGGTGGGGTGCGCGCAGATACGCAGTATTTT	CASTLGGVRADTQYF